Below, 9 T cell receptor beta chains from the same sample are listed, as sequenced in a study of shared clonotypes between healthy human individuals. Assay used: immunoSEQ multiplex PCR; TCRdb lists only in-frame clones, some missing. Here the sample spans approximately 2.1 million clones, just over 90% being singletons. Sequenced: naive CD4+ T cells from PBMCs. The subset denotes: CD45RA+ positively selected. The receptors stem from a man aged 18-30 years in good health. Some clones in this sample may be carry-over from other donors' samples.

The chain recombines TRBV10-3 with TRBJ1-5, with D tentatively TRBD1 (5 bases). The CDR3 sequence is 14 residues long. The V gene's germline CDR1 is ENHRY and CDR2 SYGVKD. V was shortened by 11 bases and J by 0 bases, with 14 bases between the two germline ends. The CDR3 reads CASHGANSNQPQHF. As DNA, the CDR3 is TGTGCCTCCCATGGGGCGAATAGCAATCAGCCCCAGCATTTT.

On this clone: The identical CDR3 is also encoded by other nucleotide sequences in the sample. The rearrangement joins TRBV15 to TRBJ1-2; D ambiguous. CDR3 length: 13 residues. The germline V and J ends were trimmed by 1 base and 1 base, with 4 bases remaining between them. The germline gives CDR1 LNHNV, CDR2 YYDKDF (reference sequence). The CDR3 is CATSRGRNYGYTF. Here the CDR3 DNA reads TGTGCCACCAGCAGAGGCCGTAACTATGGCTACACCTTC.

This chain links TRBV2 with TRBJ2-1; no definite D call. Germline CDR1 is SNHLY and CDR2 is FYNNEI. This CDR3 spans 13 amino acids. V was cut by 2 bases and J by 4 bases, with 6 bases left in between. In DNA, the CDR3 is TGTGCCAGCAGTGAAAGCTATTACAATGAGCAGTTCTTC. Translation: CASSESYYNEQFF.

As concerns this clone: Other DNA sequences of this sample code for an identical CDR3. V usage is TRBV18 and J usage is TRBJ1-1, with 7 bases lining up with TRBD1. CDR1 and CDR2 (germline): KGHSH, LQKENI. CDR3 length equals 14 residues. The V segment lost 6 bases and the J segment 0 bases; nucleotides outside the gene matches: 4. The CDR3 DNA follows: TGTGCCAGCTCTCCTGACAGGGTGAACACTGAAGCTTTCTTT. The encoded protein is CASSPDRVNTEAFF. Combining the CDR3 with reference TRBV18 and TRBJ1-1 gives the whole variable domain NAGVMQNPRHLVRRRGQEARLRCSPMKGHSHVYWYRQLPEEGLKFMVYLQKENIIDESGMPKERFSAEFPKEGPSILRIQQVVRGDSAAYFCASSPDRVNTEAFFGQGTRLTVV.

The chain employs TRBV5-1 and TRBJ2-7, with 11 nucleotides matching TRBD2. Trimming at V came to 9 bases and at J to 4 bases, leaving 12 bases not matched to a gene. The length of the CDR3 is 15 residues. Germline-derived CDR1 and CDR2 are SGHRS and YFSETQ. CDR3 nucleotides: TGCGCCACAGGGGTGGGACTAGCGGATTTTTACGAGCAGTACTTC. Protein: CATGVGLADFYEQYF.

This clone has only one observation. The same CDR3 also results from other DNA sequences found in this sample. The chain combines TRBV5-1 with TRBJ2-5; possibly TRBD1 for D (6 bases). The CDR3 is 12 residues long. Trimming took off 4 bases at V and 4 bases at J, with 8 bases between the two ends. Germline V gene lookup returns CDR1 SGHRS and CDR2 YFSETQ. The CDR3 DNA follows: TGCGCCAGCAGCCCCAGGGGAGAGACCCAGTACTTC. Amino acids: CASSPRGETQYF.

In nucleotides, the CDR3 is TGTGCCATTAGGACCCGAGACACCGGGGAGCTGTTTTTT. It yields the protein CAIRTRDTGELFF. The chain uses TRBV27 and TRBJ2-2; D call uncertain. Deletions cut 10 bases from V and 3 bases from J, with 12 bases between. The germline CDR1 and CDR2 sequences are MNHEY and SMNVEV (reference sequence). The CDR3 extends over 13 amino acids.

V is TRBV28 and J is TRBJ1-2, with unresolved D. The CDR3 has 10 amino acids. Trimming removed 10 bases from V and 7 bases from J, with 10 bases in between. CDR1 and CDR2 from the germline V gene are MDHEN and SYDVKM. This chain's CDR3 is CAIKGAGYTF. The CDR3 DNA is TGTGCCATTAAAGGTGCTGGCTACACCTTC.

The chain's CDR3 is CASSSGSGSTDTQYF. The CDR3 DNA reads as TGTGCCAGCAGCTCCGGTTCGGGTAGCACAGATACGCAGTATTTT. This rearrangement joins TRBV7-2 to TRBJ2-3; unclear D gene. This CDR3 spans 15 amino acids. Germline V gene sequence: CDR1 SGHTA, CDR2 FQGNSA. V dropped 4 bases and J dropped 0 bases, with 11 bases sitting between them.